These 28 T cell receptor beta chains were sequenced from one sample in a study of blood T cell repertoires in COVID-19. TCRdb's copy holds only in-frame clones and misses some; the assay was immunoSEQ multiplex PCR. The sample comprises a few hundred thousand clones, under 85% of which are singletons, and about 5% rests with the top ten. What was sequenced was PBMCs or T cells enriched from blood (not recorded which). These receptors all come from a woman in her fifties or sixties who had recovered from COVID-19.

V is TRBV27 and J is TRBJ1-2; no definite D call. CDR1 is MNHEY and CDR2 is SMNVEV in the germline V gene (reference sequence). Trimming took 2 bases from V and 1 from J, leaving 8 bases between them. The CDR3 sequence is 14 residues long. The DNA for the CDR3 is TGTGCCAGCAGTTTAGTTGGCAGTAACTATGGCTACACCTTC. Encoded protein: CASSLVGSNYGYTF.

CDR3 DNA sequence: TGTGCCAGCAAACGTGGACGGGGGGGCAATGAGCAGTTCTTC. Amino acid sequence: CASKRGRGGNEQFF. The chain recombines TRBV27 with TRBJ2-1; 8 bases are a match to TRBD2. There are 14 residues in the CDR3. Looked up from germline, CDR1 is MNHEY and CDR2 is SMNVEV (reference sequence). V was pared by 7 bases and J by 6 bases, with 8 bases of the junction left unmatched.

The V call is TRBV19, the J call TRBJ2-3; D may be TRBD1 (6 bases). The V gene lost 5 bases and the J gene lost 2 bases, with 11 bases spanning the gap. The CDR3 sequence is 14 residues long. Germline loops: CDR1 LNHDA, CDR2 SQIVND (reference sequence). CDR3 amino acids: CASSLRQATDTQYF. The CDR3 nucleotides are TGTGCCAGTAGTCTAAGACAGGCCACAGATACGCAGTATTTT.

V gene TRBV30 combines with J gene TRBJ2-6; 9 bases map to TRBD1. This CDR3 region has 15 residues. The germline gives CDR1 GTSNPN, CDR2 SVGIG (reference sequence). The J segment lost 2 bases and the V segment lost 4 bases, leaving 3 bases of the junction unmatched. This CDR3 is CAWMRQGAGANVLTF. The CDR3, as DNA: TGTGCCTGGATGAGACAGGGGGCTGGGGCCAACGTCCTGACTTTC.

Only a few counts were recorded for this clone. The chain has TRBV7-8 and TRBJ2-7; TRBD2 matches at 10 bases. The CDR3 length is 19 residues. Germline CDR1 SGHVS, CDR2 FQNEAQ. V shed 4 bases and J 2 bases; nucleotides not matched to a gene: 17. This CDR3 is CASSSRGGASGGPTYEQYF. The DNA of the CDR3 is TGTGCCAGCAGCTCAAGAGGTGGGGCTAGCGGGGGCCCCACCTACGAGCAGTACTTC.

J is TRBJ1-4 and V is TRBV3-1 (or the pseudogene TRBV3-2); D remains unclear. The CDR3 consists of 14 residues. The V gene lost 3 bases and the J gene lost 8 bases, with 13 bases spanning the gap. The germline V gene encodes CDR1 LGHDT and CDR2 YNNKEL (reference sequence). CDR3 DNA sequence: TGTGCCAGCAGCCACGGACTTAGAGAGGAAAAACTGTTTTTT. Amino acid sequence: CASSHGLREEKLFF.

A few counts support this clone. CDR3 in DNA: TGTGCCAGCAGCTTAAGGGATGGGGGGAGCCCCCAGCATTTT. This translates into CASSLRDGGSPQHF. The chain uses TRBV7-2 and TRBJ1-5; the D gene is possibly TRBD1 (5 bases). Germline CDR1 is SGHTA and CDR2 is FQGNSA. Trimming left V 2 bases short and J 10 bases short, with 15 bases between. The CDR3 runs to 14 residues.

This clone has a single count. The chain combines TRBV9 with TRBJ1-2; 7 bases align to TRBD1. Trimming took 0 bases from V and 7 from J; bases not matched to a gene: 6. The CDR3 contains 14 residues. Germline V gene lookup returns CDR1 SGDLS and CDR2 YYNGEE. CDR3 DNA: TGTGCCAGCAGCGTAGCTAAAGGGGGCGCTGGCTACACCTTC. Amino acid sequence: CASSVAKGGAGYTF. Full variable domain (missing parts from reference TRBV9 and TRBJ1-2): DSGVTQTPKHLITATGQRVTLRCSPRSGDLSVYWYQQSLDQGLQFLIQYYNGEERAKGNILERFSAQQFPDLHSELNLSSLELGDSALYFCASSVAKGGAGYTFGSGTRLTVV.

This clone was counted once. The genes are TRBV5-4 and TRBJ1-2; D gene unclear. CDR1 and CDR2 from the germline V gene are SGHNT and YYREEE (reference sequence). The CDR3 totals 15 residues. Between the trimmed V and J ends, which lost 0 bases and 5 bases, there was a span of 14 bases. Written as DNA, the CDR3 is TGTGCCAGCAGCTTGGACCGGGGAACGGTTTATGGCTACACCTTC. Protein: CASSLDRGTVYGYTF.

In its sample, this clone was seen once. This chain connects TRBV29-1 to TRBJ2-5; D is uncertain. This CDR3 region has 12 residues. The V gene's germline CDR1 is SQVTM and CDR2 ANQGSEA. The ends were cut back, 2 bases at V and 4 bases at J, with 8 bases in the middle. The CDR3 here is CSVESRGETQYF. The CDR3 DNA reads TGCAGCGTTGAATCCCGAGGAGAGACCCAGTACTTC.

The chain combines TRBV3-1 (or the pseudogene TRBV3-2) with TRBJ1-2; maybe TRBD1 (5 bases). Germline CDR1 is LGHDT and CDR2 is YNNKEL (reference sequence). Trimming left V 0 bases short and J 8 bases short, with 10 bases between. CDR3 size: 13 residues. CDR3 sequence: CASSQDPRVGYTF. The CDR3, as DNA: TGTGCCAGCAGCCAAGATCCCAGGGTAGGCTACACCTTC.

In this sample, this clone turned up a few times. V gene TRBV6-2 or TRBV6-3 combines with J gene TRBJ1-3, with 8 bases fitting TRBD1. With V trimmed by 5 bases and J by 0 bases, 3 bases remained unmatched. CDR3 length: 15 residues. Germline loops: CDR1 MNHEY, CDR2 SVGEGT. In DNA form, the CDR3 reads TGTGCCAGCAGTGCAACAGGGGGCTCTGGAAACACCATATATTTT. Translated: CASSATGGSGNTIYF.

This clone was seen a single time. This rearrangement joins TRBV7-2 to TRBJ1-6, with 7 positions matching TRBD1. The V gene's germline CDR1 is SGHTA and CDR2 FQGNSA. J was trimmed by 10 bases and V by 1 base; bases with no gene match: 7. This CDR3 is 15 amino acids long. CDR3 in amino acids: CASSLVRGVGSPLHF. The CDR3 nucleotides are TGTGCCAGCAGCTTAGTCAGGGGGGTAGGCTCACCCCTCCACTTT.

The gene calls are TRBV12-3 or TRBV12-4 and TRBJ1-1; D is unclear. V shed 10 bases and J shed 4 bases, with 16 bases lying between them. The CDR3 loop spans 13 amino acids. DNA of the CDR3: TGTGCCACTAACAAGGGAGTTGGCACTGAAGCTTTCTTT. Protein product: CATNKGVGTEAFF.

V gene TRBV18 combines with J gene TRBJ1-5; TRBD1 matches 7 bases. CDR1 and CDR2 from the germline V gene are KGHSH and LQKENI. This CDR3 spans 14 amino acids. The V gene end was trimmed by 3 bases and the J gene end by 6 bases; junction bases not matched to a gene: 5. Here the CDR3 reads CASSPDRESQPQHF. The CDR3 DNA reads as TGTGCCAGCTCACCCGACAGGGAAAGTCAGCCCCAGCATTTT.

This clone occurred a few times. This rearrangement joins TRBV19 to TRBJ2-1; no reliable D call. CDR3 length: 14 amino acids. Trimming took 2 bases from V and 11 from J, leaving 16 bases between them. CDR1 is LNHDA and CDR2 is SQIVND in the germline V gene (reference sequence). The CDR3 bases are TGTGCCAGTAGTATAAAGAGTCTAGGCGCGAAGCAGTTCTTC. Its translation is CASSIKSLGAKQFF.

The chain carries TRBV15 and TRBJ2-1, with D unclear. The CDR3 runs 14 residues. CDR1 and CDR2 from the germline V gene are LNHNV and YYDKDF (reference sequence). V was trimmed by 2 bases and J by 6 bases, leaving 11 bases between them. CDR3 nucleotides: TGTGCCACCAGCAGACAGGTCCTGTCCAATGAGCAGTTCTTC. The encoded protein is CATSRQVLSNEQFF.

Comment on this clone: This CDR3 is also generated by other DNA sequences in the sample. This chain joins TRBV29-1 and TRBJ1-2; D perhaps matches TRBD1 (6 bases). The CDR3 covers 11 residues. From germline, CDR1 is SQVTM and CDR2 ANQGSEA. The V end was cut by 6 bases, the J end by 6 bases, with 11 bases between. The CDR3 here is CSVETGNGYTF. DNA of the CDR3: TGCAGCGTGGAAACAGGGAATGGCTACACCTTC.

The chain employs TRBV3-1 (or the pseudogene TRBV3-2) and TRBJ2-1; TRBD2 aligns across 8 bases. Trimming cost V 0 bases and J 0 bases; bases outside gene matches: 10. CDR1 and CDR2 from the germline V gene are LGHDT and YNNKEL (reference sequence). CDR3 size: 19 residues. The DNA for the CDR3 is TGTGCCAGCAGCCAAGAGATAGGCGGGGGGTATAGCTCCTACAATGAGCAGTTCTTC. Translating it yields CASSQEIGGGYSSYNEQFF.

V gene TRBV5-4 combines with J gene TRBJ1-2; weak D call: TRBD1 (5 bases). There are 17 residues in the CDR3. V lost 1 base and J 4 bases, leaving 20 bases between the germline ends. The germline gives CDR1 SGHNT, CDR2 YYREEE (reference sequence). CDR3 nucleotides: TGTGCCAGCAGCTTGTCGCCAGGGCCCAGAAATGTCTATGGCTACACCTTC. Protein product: CASSLSPGPRNVYGYTF. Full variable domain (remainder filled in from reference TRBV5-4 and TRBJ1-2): ETGVTQSPTHLIKTRGQQVTLRCSSQSGHNTVSWYQQALGQGPQFIFQYYREEENGRGNFPPRFSGLQFPNYSSELNVNALELDDSALYLCASSLSPGPRNVYGYTFGSGTRLTVV.

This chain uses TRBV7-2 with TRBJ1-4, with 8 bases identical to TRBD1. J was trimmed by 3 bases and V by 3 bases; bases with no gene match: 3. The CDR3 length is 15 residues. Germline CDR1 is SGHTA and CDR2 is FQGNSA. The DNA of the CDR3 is TGTGCCAGCAGCTTCGACAGGGGAGCTAATGAAAAACTGTTTTTT. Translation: CASSFDRGANEKLFF.

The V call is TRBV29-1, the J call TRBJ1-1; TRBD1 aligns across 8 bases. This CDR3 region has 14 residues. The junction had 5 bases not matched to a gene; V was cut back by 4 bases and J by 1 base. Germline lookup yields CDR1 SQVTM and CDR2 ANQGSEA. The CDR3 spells CSVVGQAKNTEAFF. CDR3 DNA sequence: TGCAGCGTTGTGGGACAGGCTAAGAACACTGAAGCTTTCTTT.

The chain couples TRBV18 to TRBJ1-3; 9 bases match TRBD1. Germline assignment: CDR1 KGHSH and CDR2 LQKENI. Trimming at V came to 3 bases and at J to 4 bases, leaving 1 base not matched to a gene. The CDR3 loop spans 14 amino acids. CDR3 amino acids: CASSPGTGGNTIYF. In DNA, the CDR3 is TGTGCCAGCTCACCTGGGACAGGGGGAAACACCATATATTTT.

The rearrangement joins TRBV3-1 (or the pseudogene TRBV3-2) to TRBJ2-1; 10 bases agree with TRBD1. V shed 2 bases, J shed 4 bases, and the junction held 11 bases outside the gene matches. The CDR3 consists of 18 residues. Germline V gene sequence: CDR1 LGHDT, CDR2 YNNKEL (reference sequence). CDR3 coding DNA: TGTGCCAGCAGCCAACGCTCGACAGGGGGCGCCGGGTACAATGAGCAGTTCTTC. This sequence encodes CASSQRSTGGAGYNEQFF.

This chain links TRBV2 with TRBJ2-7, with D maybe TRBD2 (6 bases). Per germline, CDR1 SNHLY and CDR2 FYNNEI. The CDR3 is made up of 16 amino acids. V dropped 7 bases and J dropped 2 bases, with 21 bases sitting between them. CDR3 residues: CASKTSWPTSTYEQYF. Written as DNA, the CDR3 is TGTGCCAGCAAAACTAGCTGGCCTACTTCAACCTACGAGCAGTACTTC. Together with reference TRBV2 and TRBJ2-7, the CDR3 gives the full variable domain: EPEVTQTPSHQVTQMGQEVILRCVPISNHLYFYWYRQILGQKVEFLVSFYNNEISEKSEIFDDQFSVERPDGSNFTLKIRSTKLEDSAMYFCASKTSWPTSTYEQYFGPGTRLTVT.

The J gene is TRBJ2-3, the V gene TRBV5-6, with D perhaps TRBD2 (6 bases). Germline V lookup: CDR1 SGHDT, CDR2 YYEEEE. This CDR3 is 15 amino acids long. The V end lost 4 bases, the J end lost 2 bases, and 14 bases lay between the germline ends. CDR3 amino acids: CASSGGLTLTDTQYF. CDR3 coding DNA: TGTGCCAGCAGCGGGGGACTCACCCTCACAGATACGCAGTATTTT.

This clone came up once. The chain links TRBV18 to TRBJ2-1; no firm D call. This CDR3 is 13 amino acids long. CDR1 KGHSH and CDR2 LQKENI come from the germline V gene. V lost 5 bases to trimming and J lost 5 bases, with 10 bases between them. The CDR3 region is CASSITQDNEQFF. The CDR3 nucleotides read TGTGCCAGCTCAATTACGCAGGACAATGAGCAGTTCTTC.

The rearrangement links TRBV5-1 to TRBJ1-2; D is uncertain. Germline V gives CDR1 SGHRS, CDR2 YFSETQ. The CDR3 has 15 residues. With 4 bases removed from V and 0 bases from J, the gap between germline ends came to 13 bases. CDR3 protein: CASSLQPSTNYGYTF. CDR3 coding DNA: TGCGCCAGCAGCCTCCAACCGAGTACTAACTATGGCTACACCTTC.